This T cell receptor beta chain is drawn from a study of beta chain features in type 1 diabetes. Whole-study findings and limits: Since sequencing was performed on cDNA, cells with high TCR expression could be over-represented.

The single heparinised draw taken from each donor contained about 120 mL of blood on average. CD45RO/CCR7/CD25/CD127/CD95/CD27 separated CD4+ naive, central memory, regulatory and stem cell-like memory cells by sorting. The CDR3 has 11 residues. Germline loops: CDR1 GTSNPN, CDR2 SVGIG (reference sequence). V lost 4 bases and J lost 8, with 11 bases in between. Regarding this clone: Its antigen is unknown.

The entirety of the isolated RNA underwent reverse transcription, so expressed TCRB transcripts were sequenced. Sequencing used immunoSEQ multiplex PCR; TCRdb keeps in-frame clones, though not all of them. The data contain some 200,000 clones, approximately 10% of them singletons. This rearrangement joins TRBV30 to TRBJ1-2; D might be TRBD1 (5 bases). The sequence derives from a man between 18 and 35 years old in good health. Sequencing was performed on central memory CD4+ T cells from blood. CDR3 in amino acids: CAWTGGLGYTF. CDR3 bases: TGTGCCTGGACCGGGGGGTTAGGCTACACCTTC.